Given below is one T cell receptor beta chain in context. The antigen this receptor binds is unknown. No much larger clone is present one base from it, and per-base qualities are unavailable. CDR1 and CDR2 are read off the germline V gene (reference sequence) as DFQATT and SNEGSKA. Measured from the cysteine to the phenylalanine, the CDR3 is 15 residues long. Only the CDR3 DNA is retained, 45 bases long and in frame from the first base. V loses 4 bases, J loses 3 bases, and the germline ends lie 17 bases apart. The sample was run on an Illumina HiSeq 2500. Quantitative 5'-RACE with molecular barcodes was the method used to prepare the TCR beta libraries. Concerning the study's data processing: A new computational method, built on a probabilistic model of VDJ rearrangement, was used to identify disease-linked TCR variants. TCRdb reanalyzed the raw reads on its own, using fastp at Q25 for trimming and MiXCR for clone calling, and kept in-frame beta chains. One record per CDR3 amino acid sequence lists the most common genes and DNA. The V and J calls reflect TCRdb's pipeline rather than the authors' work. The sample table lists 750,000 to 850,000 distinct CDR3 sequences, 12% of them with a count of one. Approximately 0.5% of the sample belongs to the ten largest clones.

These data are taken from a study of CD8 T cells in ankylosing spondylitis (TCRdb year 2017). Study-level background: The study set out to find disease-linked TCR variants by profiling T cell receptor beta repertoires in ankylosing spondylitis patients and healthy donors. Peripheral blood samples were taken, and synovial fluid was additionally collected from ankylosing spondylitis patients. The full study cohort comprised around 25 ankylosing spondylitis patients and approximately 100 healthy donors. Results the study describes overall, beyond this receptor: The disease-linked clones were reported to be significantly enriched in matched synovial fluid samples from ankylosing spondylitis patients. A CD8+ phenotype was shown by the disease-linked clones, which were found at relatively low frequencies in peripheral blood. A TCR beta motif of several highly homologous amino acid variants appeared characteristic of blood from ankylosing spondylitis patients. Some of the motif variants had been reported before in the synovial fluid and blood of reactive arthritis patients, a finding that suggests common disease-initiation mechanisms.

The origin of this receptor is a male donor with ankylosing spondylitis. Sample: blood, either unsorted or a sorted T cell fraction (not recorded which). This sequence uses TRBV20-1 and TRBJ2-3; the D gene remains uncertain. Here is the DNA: TGCAGTGCTATAGATTCTGGTTCCGGGACAGATACGCAGTATTTT. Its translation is CSAIDSGSGTDTQYF.